One T cell receptor (beta chain) is described in this entry. These data originate in a study of Ad26.COV2.S vaccination and SARS-CoV-2 variants. Study-wide background: Intramuscularly, Ad26.COV2.S was given either once or twice, 56 days apart.

Specified treatment: approximately 18 received Ad26.COV2.S at low or high dose, single or two shots; roughly five received placebo; per-sample allocation not given. After the first vaccine or placebo injection, samples were drawn on day 63. With V trimmed by 1 base and J by 6 bases, 3 bases remained unmatched. Looked up from germline, CDR1 is GTSNPN and CDR2 is SVGIG (reference sequence). There are 14 residues in the CDR3. Sequencing used immunoSEQ multiplex PCR; TCRdb keeps in-frame clones, though not all of them. This sample has about 470,000 clones, with roughly 88% found just once. The TCR originated in a person between 18 and 65 years old who received the Ad26.COV2.S COVID-19 vaccine or a placebo. This sample comprised peripheral blood, obtained in a trial of Ad26.COV2.S vaccine versus placebo. The V gene is TRBV30, the J gene TRBJ1-6, with TRBD1 identical over 7 bases. The CDR3 reads CAWSEGDSNSPLHF. The CDR3 DNA sequence: TGTGCCTGGAGTGAGGGGGACAGTAATTCACCCCTCCACTTT.